A single sample gave rise to the 18 T cell receptor beta chains below, sequenced in a study of post-analysis software for immune sequencing data. No antigen has been identified for these receptors. Study-wide results and caveats: Patients had higher frequencies than controls of roughly five TRBV segments, including TRBV5-6, TRBV5-1 and TRBV20-1.

Carried by the TCR beta cDNA libraries were unique molecular identifiers. TCRdb passed the PCR reads through MiXCR, listing each CDR3 protein once. Here the sample spans roughly 600,000 distinct CDR3 sequences, about 44% being singletons. Sequencing input: blood. The receptors were sampled from a girl aged 10 to 17 with multiple sclerosis.

The sample holds one count of this clonotype. The chain couples TRBV10-3 to TRBJ2-2; tentatively, D is TRBD2 (5 bases). Germline V gene sequence: CDR1 ENHRY, CDR2 SYGVKD. This CDR3 comprises 13 residues. V was clipped by 2 bases and J by 5 bases, with 6 bases between them. The CDR3: CAISEGGTGELFF. CDR3 DNA sequence: TGTGCCATCAGTGAGGGAGGAACCGGGGAGCTGTTTTTT.

V usage is TRBV5-1 and J usage is TRBJ1-4, with a possible D match to TRBD1 (5 bases). Germline V CDR1 and CDR2: SGHRS, YFSETQ. CDR3 size: 15 residues. V lost 4 bases and J lost 7, with 17 bases in between. The CDR3 reads CASSPGTARGEKLFF. The DNA of the CDR3 is TGCGCCAGCAGCCCGGGGACCGCAAGGGGTGAAAAACTGTTTTTT.

V gene TRBV10-3 combines with J gene TRBJ2-7; D not certain. This CDR3 spans 13 amino acids. The V gene lost 0 bases and the J gene lost 5 bases, with 8 bases spanning the gap. Germline CDR1 reads ENHRY; CDR2 reads SYGVKD. This chain's CDR3 is CAISESHGDEQYF. For the CDR3, the DNA is TGTGCCATCAGTGAGTCCCACGGCGACGAGCAGTACTTC.

This clonotype was detected a few times. This chain uses TRBV7-8 with TRBJ2-5; TRBD1 agrees at 7 bases. The CDR3 extends over 12 amino acids. The V gene end was trimmed by 11 bases and the J gene end by 4 bases; junction bases not matched to a gene: 7. The germline gives CDR1 SGHVS, CDR2 FQNEAQ. In DNA form, the CDR3 reads TGTGCCTCCAAGGGGGCGCTAGAGACCCAGTACTTC. Residues: CASKGALETQYF.

This clonotype was seen many times. The V gene is TRBV10-3, the J gene TRBJ2-7, with TRBD1 identical over 9 bases. This CDR3 has 16 residues. Germline trimming cut 4 bases from V and 5 bases from J; bases unmatched to any gene: 12. CDR1 and CDR2 (germline): ENHRY, SYGVKD. This CDR3 reads CAISASGGQGRNEQYF. The DNA for the CDR3 is TGTGCCATCAGTGCCTCGGGGGGACAGGGACGCAACGAGCAGTACTTC.

Comments on this clonotype: Compared with germline, one end of the junction differs, possibly owing to a read error. The CDR3 DNA reads TGCGCCGGCAGCCCCCTCTACCGGGAGAGCTCCTACGAGCAGTACTTC. Protein sequence: CAGSPLYRESSYEQYF. V is TRBV4-1 and J is TRBJ2-7, with a weak D call TRBD2 (6 bases). Germline V gene sequence: CDR1 MGHRA, CDR2 YSYEKL. The CDR3 covers 16 residues.

The gene calls are TRBV12-3 or TRBV12-4 and TRBJ2-7, with D unresolved. The CDR3 loop spans 14 amino acids. V was clipped by 7 bases and J by 0 bases, with 13 bases between them. The CDR3 bases are TGTGCCAGCATGTTGACTGGGGACTCCTACGAGCAGTACTTC. It specifies CASMLTGDSYEQYF.

Only one count was recorded for this clonotype. The CDR3 loop is CAISESVRASPKEQYF. CDR3 coding DNA: TGTGCCATCAGTGAGTCGGTTCGGGCCTCACCGAAGGAGCAGTACTTC. The chain couples TRBV10-3 to TRBJ2-5; D remains ambiguous. The CDR3 loop spans 16 amino acids. The germline V gene encodes CDR1 ENHRY and CDR2 SYGVKD. The V end was cut by 0 bases, the J end by 11 bases, with 22 bases between.

The rearrangement uses TRBV20-1 and TRBJ2-3; tentative D call: TRBD1 (6 bases). The length of the CDR3 is 16 residues. CDR1 and CDR2 from the germline V gene are DFQATT and SNEGSKA (reference sequence). V was clipped by 0 bases and J by 0 bases, with 13 bases between them. The CDR3 here is CSARDRGRGSTDTQYF. CDR3 nucleotides: TGCAGTGCTAGAGATCGAGGCAGGGGAAGCACAGATACGCAGTATTTT.

The chain is built from TRBV6-1 and TRBJ2-1; the match to TRBD2 covers 9 bases. The CDR3 runs to 18 residues. The germline V gene encodes CDR1 MNHNS and CDR2 SASEGT. V trimming: 6 bases; J trimming: 1 base; junction bases outside the gene matches: 13. CDR3 in amino acids: CASRIDSGGPNSYNEQFF. In DNA form, the CDR3 reads TGTGCCAGCAGAATAGATAGCGGGGGACCCAATTCCTACAATGAGCAGTTCTTC.

The V call is TRBV28, the J call TRBJ2-4; TRBD1 or TRBD2 may be the D gene (5 bases each). The DNA end is more similar to TRBJ2-7, so the J call may be wrong. Germline values: CDR1 MDHEN, CDR2 SYDVKM. This CDR3 contains 12 residues. CDR3 nucleotide sequence: TGTGCCAGCAATTTGGGACCTTACGAGCAGTACTTC. It is translated as CASNLGPYEQYF.

V is TRBV27 and J is TRBJ2-5, with D perhaps matching TRBD1 or TRBD2 (5 bases each). CDR1 MNHEY and CDR2 SMNVEV come from the germline V gene (reference sequence). The V end lost 6 bases, the J end lost 2 bases, and 13 bases lay between the germline ends. The CDR3 extends over 14 amino acids. The CDR3 protein is CASRKGTNQETQYF. For the CDR3, the DNA is TGTGCCAGCAGAAAAGGGACGAATCAAGAGACCCAGTACTTC.

A few counts support this clonotype. The chain links TRBV5-5 to TRBJ2-3; the D gene is possibly TRBD2 (6 bases). Germline loops: CDR1 SGHKS, CDR2 YYEKEE (reference sequence). Deletions cut 5 bases from V and 4 bases from J, with 8 bases between. The length of the CDR3 is 12 residues. The CDR3 region is CASSGRSDTQYF. CDR3 coding DNA: TGTGCCAGCAGTGGGAGGTCAGATACGCAGTATTTT.

V usage is TRBV6-6 and J usage is TRBJ1-5, with D uncertain. The germline V gene has CDR1 MNHNY and CDR2 SVGAGI (reference sequence). The CDR3 runs to 16 residues. Trimming removed 6 bases from V and 1 base from J, with 16 bases in between. CDR3 bases: TGTGCCAGCAGATCAAAAATGGAGCGGAGCAATCAGCCCCAGCATTTT. It translates to CASRSKMERSNQPQHF.

For this clonotype: At one end the junction does not follow the germline gene, possibly because of a read error. The rearrangement uses TRBV20-1 and TRBJ2-7; D unclear. Germline V gene data show CDR1 as DFQATT and CDR2 as SNEGSKA (reference sequence). This CDR3 has 11 amino acids. The CDR3 DNA reads TGCAGCGCTAGAAATCCGCACGAGCAGTACTTC. Residues: CSARNPHEQYF.

The chain joins TRBV12-3 or TRBV12-4 to TRBJ2-1; the match to TRBD2 covers 12 bases. This CDR3 is built from 16 residues. Germline trimming cut 5 bases from V and 4 bases from J; bases unmatched to any gene: 6. The CDR3 bases are TGTGCCAGCAGTCCCCAACTAGCGGGGGGTTACAATGAGCAGTTCTTC. Its protein product is CASSPQLAGGYNEQFF.

The chain combines TRBV20-1 with TRBJ2-7; no clear D. Looked up from germline, CDR1 is DFQATT and CDR2 is SNEGSKA (reference sequence). V was trimmed by 1 base and J by 3 bases, leaving 13 bases between them. This CDR3 has 14 residues. The CDR3 is CSARVNSNIYEQYF. In DNA, the CDR3 is TGCAGTGCTAGAGTGAACAGTAACATCTACGAGCAGTACTTC.

Worth noting for this clonotype: The germline gene is not matched at one end of the junction; a read error may be the cause. The chain is built from TRBV29-1 and TRBJ2-7; D may be TRBD2 (6 bases). The CDR3 runs to 13 residues. Germline CDR1 SQVTM, CDR2 ANQGSEA. CDR3 amino acids: CSVEDPLAYEQYF. The CDR3 DNA reads TGCAGCGTTGAAGATCCACTAGCCTATGAGCAGTACTTC.